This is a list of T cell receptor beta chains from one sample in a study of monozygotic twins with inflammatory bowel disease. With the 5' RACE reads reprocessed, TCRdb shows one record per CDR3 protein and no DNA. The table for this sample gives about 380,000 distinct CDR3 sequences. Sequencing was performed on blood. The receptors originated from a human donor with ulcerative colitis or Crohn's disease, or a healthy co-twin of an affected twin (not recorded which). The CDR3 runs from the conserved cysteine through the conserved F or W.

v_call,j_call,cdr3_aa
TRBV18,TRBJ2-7,CASSPRAGGTYEQYF
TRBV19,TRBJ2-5,CASSPREPVYQETQYF
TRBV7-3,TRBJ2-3,CASSLSGTSGGATDTQYF
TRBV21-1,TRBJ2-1,CASSDIRLAGAHNEQFF
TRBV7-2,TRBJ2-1,CASSGRLGSDEQFF
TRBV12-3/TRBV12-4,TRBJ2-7,CASSATMTGTYEQYF
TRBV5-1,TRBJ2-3,CASSPWVRPSTDTQYF
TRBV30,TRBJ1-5,CAWTPATGGNQPQHF
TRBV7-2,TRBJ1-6,CASSSQGSGYNSPLHF
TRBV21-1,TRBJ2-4,CASSTFYRDEKNIQYF
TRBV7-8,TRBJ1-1,CASSLVYGDTEAFF
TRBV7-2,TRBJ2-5,CASSFLAGGLETQYF
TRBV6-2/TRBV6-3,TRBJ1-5,CASNPGTTVGRPQHF
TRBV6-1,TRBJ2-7,CASSEAGTGIFYEQYF
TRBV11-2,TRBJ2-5,CASSLSRLAQETQYF
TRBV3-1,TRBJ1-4,CASSPGTGDNEKLFF
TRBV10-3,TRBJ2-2,CAISEVQAPTNTGELFF
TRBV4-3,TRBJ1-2,CASSHAEDRGRSGYTF
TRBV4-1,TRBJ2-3,CASSQVLAGMWYF
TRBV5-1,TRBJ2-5,CASSPIPGQGLETQYF
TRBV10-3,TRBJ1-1,CAISSSPNTEAFF
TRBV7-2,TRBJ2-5,CASSSPGEGETQYF
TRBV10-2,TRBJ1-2,CASSERGTDFNYGYTF
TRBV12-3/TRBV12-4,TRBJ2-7,CASSLKQGSSYEQYF
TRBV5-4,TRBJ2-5,CASSVTPWTGRETQYF
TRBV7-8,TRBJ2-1,CASSSVGGARLRSYNEQFF
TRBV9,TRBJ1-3,CASSVGGRGSGNTIYF
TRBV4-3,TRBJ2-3,CASSQEMRGDTQYF
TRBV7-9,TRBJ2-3,CASSRAPGGFYGDTQYF
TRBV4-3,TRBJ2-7,CASSHTHPSGGAVEQYF
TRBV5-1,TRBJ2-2,CASSLGGTPTGELFF
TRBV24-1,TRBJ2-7,CATSDPETGFEQYF
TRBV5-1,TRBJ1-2,CASSVGGEIRGYTF
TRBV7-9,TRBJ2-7,CASSSDRGWYEQYF
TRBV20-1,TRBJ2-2,CSATRPPAGELFF
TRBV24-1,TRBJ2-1,CATPSPGYNEQFF
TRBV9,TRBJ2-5,CASSPGLAVNQETQYF
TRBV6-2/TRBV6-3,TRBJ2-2,CASVSTGGRIGELFF
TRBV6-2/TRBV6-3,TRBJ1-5,CASNPWGYNQPQHF
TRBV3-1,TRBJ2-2,CASSQAPGELFF
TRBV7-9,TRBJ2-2,CASSLKRANTGELFF
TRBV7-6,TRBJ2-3,CASNLDRSSSTDTQYF
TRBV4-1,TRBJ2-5,CASSQDITGKETQYF
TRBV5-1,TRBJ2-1,CASSPMGQNEQFF
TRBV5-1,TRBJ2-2,CASSLTTGDTGELFF